This T cell receptor beta chain was found in a study of cytomegalovirus exposure and HLA in healthy donors. The PCR employed 60 Vbeta primers together with 13 Jbeta primers. Clones were read by immunoSEQ multiplex PCR, and TCRdb kept only the in-frame ones, dropping some. The sample holds approximately 45,000 clones. This clone ranks as medium-sized (0.01 to 0.1%) in terms of frequency. This CDR3 is 19 amino acids long. V was shortened by 0 bases and J by 2 bases, with 17 bases between the two germline ends. From germline, CDR1 is ENHRY and CDR2 SYGVKD. This TCR came from a male donor in good health and CMV-seronegative. Sequencing was performed on PBMCs. The chain carries TRBV10-3 and TRBJ2-6, with D tentatively TRBD1 (7 bases). CDR3 sequence reads: CAISESSVAGGTGANVLTF. The CDR3 coding sequence is TGTGCCATCAGTGAGTCTAGCGTAGCAGGGGGGACTGGGGCCAACGTCCTGACTTTC.